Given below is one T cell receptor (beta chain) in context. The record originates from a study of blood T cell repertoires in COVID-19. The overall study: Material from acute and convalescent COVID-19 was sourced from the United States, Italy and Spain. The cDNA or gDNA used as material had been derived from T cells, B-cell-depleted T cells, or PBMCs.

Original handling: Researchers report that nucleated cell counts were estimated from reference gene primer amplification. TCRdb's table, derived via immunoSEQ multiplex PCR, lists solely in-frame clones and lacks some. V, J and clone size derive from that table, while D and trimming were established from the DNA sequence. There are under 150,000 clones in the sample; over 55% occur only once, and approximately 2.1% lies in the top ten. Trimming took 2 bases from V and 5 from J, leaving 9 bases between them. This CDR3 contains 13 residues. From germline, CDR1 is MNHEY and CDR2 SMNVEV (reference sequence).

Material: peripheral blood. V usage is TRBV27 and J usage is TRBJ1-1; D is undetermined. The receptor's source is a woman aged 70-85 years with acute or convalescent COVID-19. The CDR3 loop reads CASSLEVRTEAFF. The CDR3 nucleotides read TGTGCCAGCAGTTTAGAGGTAAGAACTGAAGCTTTCTTT.